The 4 T cell receptor beta chains in this list originate from one sample, sequenced in a study of shared clonotypes between healthy human individuals. Here immunoSEQ multiplex PCR was the method, and the copy in TCRdb shows in-frame clones only, minus some. The data contain about 2 million clones, roughly 96% of them seen just once; the ten biggest clones take up 0.13%. Sequenced input: naive CD4+ T cells sorted from blood. As to subset: CD45RA+ positively selected. The source is a man aged 18 to 35 in good health.

The V call is TRBV9, the J call TRBJ1-2; D unresolved. Looked up from germline, CDR1 is SGDLS and CDR2 is YYNGEE. Trimming left V 0 bases short and J 4 bases short, with 25 bases between. This CDR3 has 19 residues. The CDR3 is CASSVARQLRGGESYGYTF. DNA of the CDR3: TGTGCCAGCAGCGTAGCCCGACAACTCCGGGGAGGAGAGAGCTATGGCTACACCTTC.

The rearrangement uses TRBV6-6 and TRBJ2-1; D call uncertain. The CDR3 contains 12 residues. Germline CDR1 reads MNHNY; CDR2 reads SVGAGI (reference sequence). V dropped 2 bases and J dropped 8 bases, with 7 bases sitting between them. In DNA, the CDR3 is TGTGCCAGCAGTTACGTTCGGGATGAGCAGTTCTTC. Translation gives CASSYVRDEQFF.

This chain connects TRBV2 to TRBJ2-5, with D possibly matching TRBD1 (6 bases). V lost 1 base to trimming and J lost 7 bases, with 10 bases between them. The germline V gene encodes CDR1 SNHLY and CDR2 FYNNEI. The length of the CDR3 is 13 residues. The DNA for the CDR3 is TGTGCCAGCAGTGAAGTCAGGGGTGGGACCCAGTACTTC. It codes for CASSEVRGGTQYF.

The genes are TRBV9 and TRBJ2-3, with D possibly matching TRBD1 (5 bases). The CDR3 length is 14 residues. With 0 bases removed from V and 5 bases from J, the gap between germline ends came to 10 bases. Per the germline V gene, CDR1 is SGDLS and CDR2 is YYNGEE. As DNA, the CDR3 is TGTGCCAGCAGCGTAGTCCAAAGGGGAGATACGCAGTATTTT. It yields the protein CASSVVQRGDTQYF.